Below, 8 T cell receptor beta chains from the same sample are listed, as sequenced in a study of persistence of HIV-infected CD4 T cells. These receptors are not linked to any known antigen. This nonspecific control used anti-CD3/anti-CD28 bead stimulation of CD4+ T cells. Sorting selected CD4+ T cells upregulating both CD40 ligand and CD69. This was the immunoSEQ version 4 assay in survey mode. TCRdb's table, derived via immunoSEQ multiplex PCR, lists solely in-frame clones and lacks some. The sample has 40,000 to 45,000 clones, 91% seen once. The material was CD4+ T cells sorted from PBMCs after roughly 17-hour stimulation, obtained from a patient who received antiretroviral therapy. These receptors were taken from an adult man with HIV who was CMV-seropositive.

This clone was seen just once. The chain carries TRBV5-1 and TRBJ1-1; 9 bases fit TRBD1. Germline V gene sequence: CDR1 SGHRS, CDR2 YFSETQ. This CDR3 contains 15 residues. With V trimmed by 4 bases and J by 3 bases, 7 bases remained unmatched. The CDR3 region is CASSPRTGDYTEAFF. CDR3 coding DNA: TGCGCCAGCAGCCCCCGGACAGGGGACTACACTGAAGCTTTCTTT.

The chain employs TRBV24-1 and TRBJ2-3; D may be TRBD1 (9 bases). The CDR3 loop spans 17 amino acids. The ends were cut back, 4 bases at V and 3 bases at J, with 19 bases in the middle. Germline V gene sequence: CDR1 KGHDR, CDR2 SFDVKD. The CDR3 DNA reads as TGTGCCACCAGTGACCCAACAGGGGGCGGGGGGACAGATACGCAGTATTTT. Translated, it gives CATSDPTGGGGTDTQYF.

The CDR3 DNA sequence: TGCGCCAGCAGTCAACCGAACCGGGACAGGGGGCAAGAGACCCAGTACTTC. This encodes CASSQPNRDRGQETQYF. V and J are TRBV23-1 and TRBJ2-5; 11 bases agree with TRBD1. TRBV23-1 is placed among ORFs of uncertain function. This CDR3 has 17 residues. The ends lost 2 bases at V and 2 bases at J; junction bases unmatched: 7.

V and J are TRBV5-8 and TRBJ2-1; D not resolved. The CDR3 is 16 residues long. Germline V gene sequence: CDR1 SGHTS, CDR2 YDEGEE. With 4 bases removed from V and 2 bases from J, the gap between germline ends came to 16 bases. CDR3 loop: CASSPRASLTYNEQFF. CDR3 nucleotides: TGTGCCAGCAGCCCCCGGGCCAGCCTTACCTACAATGAGCAGTTCTTC. The full variable domain, its missing parts supplied by reference TRBV5-8 and TRBJ2-1, is EAGVTQSPTHLIKTRGQQATLRCSPISGHTSVYWYQQALGLGLQFLLWYDEGEERNRGNFPPRFSGRQFPNYSSELNVNALELEDSALYLCASSPRASLTYNEQFFGPGTRLTVL.

V and J are TRBV3-1 (or the pseudogene TRBV3-2) and TRBJ1-4; D remains ambiguous. Germline values: CDR1 LGHDT, CDR2 YNNKEL (reference sequence). This CDR3 contains 15 residues. V dropped 0 bases and J dropped 5 bases, with 10 bases sitting between them. The CDR3 coding sequence is TGTGCCAGCAGCCAAGATCTAGCGGGGAATGAAAAACTGTTTTTT. Encoded protein: CASSQDLAGNEKLFF.

This rearrangement joins TRBV7-9 to TRBJ2-3; D is uncertain. V was clipped by 5 bases and J by 5 bases, with 5 bases between them. CDR1 is SEHNR, CDR2 FQNEAQ, per germline (reference sequence). The CDR3 has 11 amino acids. CDR3 sequence: CASSPLDTQYF. The CDR3 DNA reads TGTGCCAGCAGCCCATTAGATACGCAGTATTTT.

DNA for the CDR3: TGCAGCGTTATTGGACAGGGGAATCAGCCCCAGCATTTT. It is translated as CSVIGQGNQPQHF. The V and J genes are TRBV29-1 and TRBJ1-5; 9 bases are a match to TRBD1. CDR1 is SQVTM and CDR2 is ANQGSEA in the germline V gene. Trimming removed 5 bases from V and 4 bases from J; junction bases left unmatched: 3. The CDR3 consists of 13 residues.

The CDR3 here is CASSLTQGFRNTIYF. The CDR3 nucleotides are TGTGCCAGCAGCTTGACACAGGGTTTCAGAAACACCATATATTTT. This chain links TRBV5-5 with TRBJ1-3, with TRBD1 as a possible D gene (6 bases). The V and J ends lost 1 base and 5 bases respectively, with 13 bases between them. The length of the CDR3 is 15 residues. CDR1 SGHKS and CDR2 YYEKEE come from the germline V gene (reference sequence).